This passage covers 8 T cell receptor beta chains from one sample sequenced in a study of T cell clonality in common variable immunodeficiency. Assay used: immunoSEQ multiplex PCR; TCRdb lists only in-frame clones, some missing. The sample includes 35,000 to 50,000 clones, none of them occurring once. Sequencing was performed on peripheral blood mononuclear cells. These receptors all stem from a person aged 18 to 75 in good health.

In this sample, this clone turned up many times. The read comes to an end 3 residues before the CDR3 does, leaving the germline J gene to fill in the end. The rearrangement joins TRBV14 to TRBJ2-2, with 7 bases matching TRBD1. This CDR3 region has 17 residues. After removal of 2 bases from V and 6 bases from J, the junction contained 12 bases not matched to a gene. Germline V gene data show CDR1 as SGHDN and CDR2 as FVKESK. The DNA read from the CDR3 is TGTGCCAGCAGCCAAAAACAGGGGATCATGGGGTCCGGGGAG. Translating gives CASSQKQGIMGSGE. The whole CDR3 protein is CASSQKQGIMGSGELFF.

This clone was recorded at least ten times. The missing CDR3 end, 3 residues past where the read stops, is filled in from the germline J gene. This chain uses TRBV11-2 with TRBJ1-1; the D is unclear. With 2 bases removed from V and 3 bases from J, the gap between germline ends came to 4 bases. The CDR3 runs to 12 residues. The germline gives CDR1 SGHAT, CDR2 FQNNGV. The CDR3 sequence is CASSLQDTEAFF. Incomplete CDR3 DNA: TGTGCCAGCAGCTTACAGGACACTGAA. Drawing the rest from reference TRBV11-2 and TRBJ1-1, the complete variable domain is EAGVAQSPRYKIIEKRQSVAFWCNPISGHATLYWYQQILGQGPKLLIQFQNNGVVDDSQLPKDRFSAERLKGVDSTLKIQPAKLEDSAVYLCASSLQDTEAFFGQGTRLTVV.

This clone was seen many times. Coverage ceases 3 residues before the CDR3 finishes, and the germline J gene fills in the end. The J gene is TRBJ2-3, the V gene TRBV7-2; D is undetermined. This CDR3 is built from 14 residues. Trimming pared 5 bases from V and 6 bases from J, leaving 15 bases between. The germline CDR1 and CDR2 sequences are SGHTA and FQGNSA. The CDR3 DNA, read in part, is TGTGCCAGCAGCACCGACTTGCGTTTGGATACG. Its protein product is CASSTDLRLDT. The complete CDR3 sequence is CASSTDLRLDTQYF.

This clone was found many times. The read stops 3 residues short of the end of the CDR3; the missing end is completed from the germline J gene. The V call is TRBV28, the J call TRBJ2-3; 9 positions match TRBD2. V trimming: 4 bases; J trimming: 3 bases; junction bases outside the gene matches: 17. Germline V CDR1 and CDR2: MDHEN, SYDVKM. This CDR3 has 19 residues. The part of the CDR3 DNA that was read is TGTGCCAGCAGTTCGGGGTGGGGGCCGTGGCGGGAGGGGACAGATACG. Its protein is CASSSGWGPWREGTDT. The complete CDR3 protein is CASSSGWGPWREGTDTQYF.

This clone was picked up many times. CDR3 sequence: CASSETSLTGEKLFF. Partial CDR3 DNA: TGTGCCAGTAGCGAGACGTCATTAACGGGTGAAAAA. The chain uses TRBV19 and TRBJ1-4; D unresolved. The CDR3 extends 3 residues past the end of the read, so its final part is completed from the germline J gene. Germline V gene lookup returns CDR1 LNHDA and CDR2 SQIVND (reference sequence). The CDR3 runs 15 residues. Trimming removed 6 bases from V and 7 bases from J, with 18 bases in between.

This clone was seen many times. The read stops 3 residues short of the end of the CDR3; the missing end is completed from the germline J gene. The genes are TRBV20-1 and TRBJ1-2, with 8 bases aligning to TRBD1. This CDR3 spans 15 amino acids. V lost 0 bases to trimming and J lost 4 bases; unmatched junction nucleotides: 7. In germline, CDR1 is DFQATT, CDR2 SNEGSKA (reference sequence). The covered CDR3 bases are TGCAGTGCTAGAGATGGGACAGGCCGGGGCTATGGC. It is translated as CSARDGTGRGYG. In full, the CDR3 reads CSARDGTGRGYGYTF.

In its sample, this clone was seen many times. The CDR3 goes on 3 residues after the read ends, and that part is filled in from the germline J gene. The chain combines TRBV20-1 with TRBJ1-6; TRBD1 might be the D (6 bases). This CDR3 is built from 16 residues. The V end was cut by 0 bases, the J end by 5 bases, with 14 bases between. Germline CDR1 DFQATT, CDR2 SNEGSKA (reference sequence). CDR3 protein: CSARDWEQGDNSPLHF. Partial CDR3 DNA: TGCAGTGCTAGAGATTGGGAACAGGGTGATAATTCACCC.

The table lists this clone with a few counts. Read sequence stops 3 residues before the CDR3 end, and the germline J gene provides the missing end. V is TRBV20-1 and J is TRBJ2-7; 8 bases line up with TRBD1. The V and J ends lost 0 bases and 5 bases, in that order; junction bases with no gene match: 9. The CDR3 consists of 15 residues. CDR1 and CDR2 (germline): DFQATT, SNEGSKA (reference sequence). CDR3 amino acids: CSARDARQGYHEQYF. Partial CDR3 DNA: TGCAGTGCTAGAGACGCCCGACAGGGGTACCACGAG.